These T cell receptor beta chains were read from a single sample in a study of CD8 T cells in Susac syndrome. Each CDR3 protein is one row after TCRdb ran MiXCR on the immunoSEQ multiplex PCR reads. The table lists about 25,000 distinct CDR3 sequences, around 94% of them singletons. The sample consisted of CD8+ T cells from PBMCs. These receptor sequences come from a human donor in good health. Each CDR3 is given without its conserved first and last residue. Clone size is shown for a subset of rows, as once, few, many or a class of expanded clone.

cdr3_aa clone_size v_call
ASSQMGLAVGELF - TRBV14
ASSFTGRDTGELF once TRBV5-1
ASGFGFDSNQPQH - TRBV12-5
ASSQVEDRVNQPQH - TRBV4-1
SVPSSRLYNEQF - TRBV29-1
ASSPGEGLMNEQF - TRBV14
ASLRGGGLTDTQY - TRBV7-9
ASSSLAGVETQY - TRBV5-1
ASSLTGDSNQPQH few TRBV7-9
ASSQFRGVTDTQY - TRBV27
ASRHYGLKGSRVLTEAF - TRBV12-3/TRBV12-4
ASSPTGQNTEAF - TRBV5-4
ASSLEQGWTYEQY - TRBV11-2
ASSQDYRGRNSPLH once TRBV4-3
SARDHPPSAPDTQY - TRBV20-1
ASSLLGEAF - TRBV12-3/TRBV12-4